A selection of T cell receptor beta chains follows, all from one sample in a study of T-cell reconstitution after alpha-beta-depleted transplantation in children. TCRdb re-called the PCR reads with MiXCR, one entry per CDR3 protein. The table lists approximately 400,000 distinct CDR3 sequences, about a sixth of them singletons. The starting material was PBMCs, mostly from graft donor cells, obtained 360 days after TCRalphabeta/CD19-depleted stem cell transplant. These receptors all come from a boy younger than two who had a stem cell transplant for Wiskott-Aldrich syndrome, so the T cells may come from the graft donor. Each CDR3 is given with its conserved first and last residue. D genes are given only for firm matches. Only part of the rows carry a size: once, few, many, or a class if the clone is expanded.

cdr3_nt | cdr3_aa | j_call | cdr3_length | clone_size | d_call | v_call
TGTGCCAGCAGAGAGGGGGGAGAGACCCAGTACTTC | CASREGGETQYF | TRBJ2-5 | 12 | - | - | TRBV2
TGCGCCAGCAGCTGGGACCCGGTGAACACTGAAGCTTTCTTT | CASSWDPVNTEAFF | TRBJ1-1 | 14 | - | - | TRBV5-1
TGTGCCAGCAGTGAAAGGGGTAGGCAGAAAAAACTGTTTTTT | CASSERGRQKKLFF | TRBJ1-4 | 14 | - | - | TRBV6-1
TGCAGCGTTGAAGCAGGGTTCACCGTCTCCTACAATGAGCAGTTCTTC | CSVEAGFTVSYNEQFF | TRBJ2-1 | 16 | - | - | TRBV29-1
TGCGCCAGCAGCTTGTACATTGGGACAGCGAACACCGGGGAGCTGTTTTTT | CASSLYIGTANTGELFF | TRBJ2-2 | 17 | - | TRBD1 | TRBV5-1
TGTGCCAGCAGGGGACAGGGTAGATCGGGCTACACCTTC | CASRGQGRSGYTF | TRBJ1-2 | 13 | - | TRBD1 | TRBV6-5
TGCGCCAGCAGCCAACCGACAGGGGTGGACACCGGGGAGCTGTTTTTT | CASSQPTGVDTGELFF | TRBJ2-2 | 16 | - | TRBD1 | TRBV5-1
TGTGCCAGCAGCTTGGCGGCTAGCGGGAGCAGCACAGATACGCAGTATTTT | CASSLAASGSSTDTQYF | TRBJ2-3 | 17 | - | TRBD2 | TRBV5-8
TGTGCCAGCTCACCTAGACAGGGGACCGGGGAGCTGTTTTTT | CASSPRQGTGELFF | TRBJ2-2 | 14 | - | TRBD1 | TRBV18
TGTGCCAGCAGCATCCGGGGGAGGGATACGCAGTATTTT | CASSIRGRDTQYF | TRBJ2-3 | 13 | - | - | TRBV5-5
TGTGCCAGCAGTCGGCCGGGGCGGGAACTAAATACGCAGTATTTT | CASSRPGRELNTQYF | TRBJ2-3 | 15 | few | - | TRBV28
TGTGCCAGCAGTTCCTACAGGGGACCTTACGAGCAGTACTTC | CASSSYRGPYEQYF | TRBJ2-7 | 14 | many | TRBD1 | TRBV6-5
TGTGCCAGCAGCTTAGTGGGGGTTGGGGCCAACGTCCTGACTTTC | CASSLVGVGANVLTF | TRBJ2-6 | 15 | few | - | TRBV7-8
TGTGCCAGCAGTTTAGTGAGGCTAGCTGATGCAGATACGCAGTATTTT | CASSLVRLADADTQYF | TRBJ2-3 | 16 | - | - | TRBV12-3/TRBV12-4
TGTGCCAGCAGCCGGGGGCCTGACTACCAAGAGACCCAGTACTTC | CASSRGPDYQETQYF | TRBJ2-5 | 15 | few | - | TRBV7-9
TGCGCCAGCAGCTTAACTACAGGGGTCCCTGGGTCCAACGTCCTGACTTTC | CASSLTTGVPGSNVLTF | TRBJ2-6 | 17 | - | TRBD1 | TRBV5-1
TGCGCCAGCAGCCAAGATCGGTGGACAGGGGATCCCTTCGATGAAAAACTGTTTTTT | CASSQDRWTGDPFDEKLFF | TRBJ1-4 | 19 | - | TRBD1 | TRBV4-1
TGCGCCAGCAGAGTACAGGGGGGAAGCTCCTACGAGCAGTACTTC | CASRVQGGSSYEQYF | TRBJ2-7 | 15 | - | TRBD1 | TRBV5-1
TGTGCCATCAGCGGTCTTTGGGGGACTGAAGCTTTCTTT | CAISGLWGTEAFF | TRBJ1-1 | 13 | few | - | TRBV10-3
TGTGCCTGGAGTTCTTCGGACGAGCAGTACTTC | CAWSSSDEQYF | TRBJ2-7 | 11 | - | - | TRBV30
TGTGCCAGCAGCTTAGTGCGGGGGGCGAGAGGAAACACCATATATTTT | CASSLVRGARGNTIYF | TRBJ1-3 | 16 | - | - | TRBV7-2
TGTGCCACCAGTGATTTCACAGGGTCAGAGACCCAGTACTTC | CATSDFTGSETQYF | TRBJ2-5 | 14 | few | - | TRBV24-1
TGCAGTGCTTTTGGGGGGGAAGGCTCCTACGAGCAGTACTTC | CSAFGGEGSYEQYF | TRBJ2-7 | 14 | - | TRBD2 | TRBV20-1
TGTGCCAGCAGCTTAAGGACTCGGAGCTCCTACAATGAGCAGTTCTTC | CASSLRTRSSYNEQFF | TRBJ2-1 | 16 | few | - | TRBV7-2
TGTGCCAGCAGTAAGACAGGGCCATACAATGAGCAGTTCTTC | CASSKTGPYNEQFF | TRBJ2-1 | 14 | few | TRBD1 | TRBV12-3/TRBV12-4
TGTGCCAGCAGCTTACGGGGTCTAGCTTGGGATACGCAGTATTTT | CASSLRGLAWDTQYF | TRBJ2-3 | 15 | few | - | TRBV7-2
TGCAGTGCTAGAGGGCCTTGGGGACAGGGTGGAGTTGAGGCCTACGAGCAGTACTTC | CSARGPWGQGGVEAYEQYF | TRBJ2-7 | 19 | few | TRBD1 | TRBV20-1
TGCGCCAGCAGCAGAGGACAGGGGGACGAGCAGTACTTC | CASSRGQGDEQYF | TRBJ2-7 | 13 | few | TRBD1 | TRBV5-1
TGTAGCGCGGGGAGTCGAAACACCGGGGAGCTGTTTTTT | CSAGSRNTGELFF | TRBJ2-2 | 13 | - | - | TRBV28